A selection of T cell receptor beta chains follows, all from one sample in a study of T cells in Graves' hyperthyroidism and ophthalmopathy. TCRdb recomputed calls from the multiplex PCR reads with MiXCR, one row per CDR3 protein. The table shows around 600,000 distinct CDR3 sequences, with roughly 15% occurring only once. Material: blood. Source of these receptors: a woman in her forties or fifties with Graves' ophthalmopathy. Both conserved end residues are part of each CDR3. A D gene is named only where the DNA matches it firmly. A clone size is listed for some rows: how often the clone was seen (once, few, many), or a class if it is expanded.

TRBV6-9	TRBJ1-3	TRBD1	NA	TGTGCCAGCAGTTACGGAGGGACAGAAGGAAACACCATATATTTT	CASSYGGTEGNTIYF
TRBV19	TRBJ1-4	NA	NA	TGTGCCAGTACCTCGTTTGGACCCGAAAAACTGTTTTTT	CASTSFGPEKLFF
TRBV27	TRBJ2-5	NA	many	TGTGCCAGCAGCAACAGGTTTAGGAATGTAGAGACCCAGTACTTC	CASSNRFRNVETQYF
TRBV7-9	TRBJ1-2	NA	many	TGTGCCAGCAGCTTACCAGGGAATGGCTACACCTTC	CASSLPGNGYTF
TRBV12-3/TRBV12-4	TRBJ2-1	TRBD2	many	TGTGCCAGCAGTTTCCATAGCGGGAGGCCCAGCAATGAGCAGTTCTTC	CASSFHSGRPSNEQFF
TRBV7-2	TRBJ2-3	TRBD1	many	TGTGCCAGCAGCCCCGACAGGGAAAGAGATACGCAGTATTTT	CASSPDRERDTQYF
TRBV20-1	TRBJ2-3	NA	NA	TGCAGTGCTGATACGCGGAACACAGATACGCAGTATTTT	CSADTRNTDTQYF
TRBV3-1	TRBJ1-5	TRBD1	NA	TGTGCCAGCAGCCAAGGACAGGGGGTGCCCAATCAGCCCCAGCATTTT	CASSQGQGVPNQPQHF
TRBV7-9	TRBJ2-5	NA	NA	TGTGCCAGCAGCGTGAGAGGGGGTCGAGAGACCCAGTACTTC	CASSVRGGRETQYF
TRBV6-2/TRBV6-3	TRBJ2-1	TRBD2	few	TGTGCCAGCAGTTACTCGTCTCGCGGGAGAGGGAATGAGCAGTTCTTC	CASSYSSRGRGNEQFF
TRBV20-1	TRBJ2-1	NA	few	TGCAGTGCCGAAGGACCCGGGCCTGAGCAGTTCTTC	CSAEGPGPEQFF
TRBV6-1	TRBJ2-2	NA	NA	TGTGCCAGCAGGACACAGGACCCCGGTGGAAAGCTGTTTTTT	CASRTQDPGGKLFF
TRBV6-1	TRBJ1-1	NA	NA	TGTGCCAGCAACAACCGACAGGCGAACACTGAAGCTTTCTTT	CASNNRQANTEAFF
TRBV7-2	TRBJ2-3	TRBD1	many	TGTGCCAGCAGCACCAGACAGGGGGCCCTGGATACGCAGTATTTT	CASSTRQGALDTQYF
TRBV6-2/TRBV6-3	TRBJ2-6	TRBD2	NA	TGTGCCAGCAGTTACTCGGTGACTAGCGGGAAGTACCAACCAGTCTCTGGGGCCAACGTCCTGACTTTC	CASSYSVTSGKYQPVSGANVLTF
TRBV7-6	TRBJ2-3	NA	NA	TGTGCCAGCAGCACCAAGCATTCGATATCTAGCACAGATACGCAGTATTTT	CASSTKHSISSTDTQYF
TRBV12-5	TRBJ2-5	NA	few	TGTGCTAGTGGTAAGGGGGACCAAGAGACCCAGTACTTC	CASGKGDQETQYF
TRBV5-8	TRBJ2-1	NA	many	TGTGCCAGCAGCTTGATCCTGAGCTCCTACAATGAGCAGTTCTTC	CASSLILSSYNEQFF
TRBV19	TRBJ2-3	TRBD2	NA	TGTGCCAGTAGCCCAAACCCACGACTAGCGGGCGGCACAGATACGCAGTATTTT	CASSPNPRLAGGTDTQYF
TRBV19	TRBJ2-1	NA	NA	TGTGCCAGTAGTCGCCGGCCAGGGGTGATAGTTGAGGCAGGTGAGCAGTTCTTC	CASSRRPGVIVEAGEQFF
TRBV20-1	TRBJ1-5	TRBD1	NA	TGCAGTGCTAGATCCGTAGACAGGGCCTCGGATCAGCCCCAGCATTTT	CSARSVDRASDQPQHF
TRBV20-1	TRBJ2-1	NA	NA	TGCAGTGCGGAACCCTTTTGGCAGGGAGCCAGGAATGAGCAGTTCTTC	CSAEPFWQGARNEQFF
TRBV28	TRBJ2-5	TRBD1	many	TGTGCCAGCAGCCTACAGGGGGCATCGGAGACCCAGTACTTC	CASSLQGASETQYF
TRBV7-3	TRBJ2-7	NA	NA	TGTGCCAGCAGCTTAACGGGAGACTCAGAGCAGTACTTC	CASSLTGDSEQYF
TRBV6-2/TRBV6-3	TRBJ2-7	NA	many	TGTGCCAGCAGTTCGGGACCAACTAGCTCCTACGAGCAGTACTTC	CASSSGPTSSYEQYF
TRBV6-2/TRBV6-3	TRBJ2-1	TRBD2	NA	TGTGCCAGCAAGAGAGGAAGGGGACTAGCGGGAGAGGGGGGCCTAATTGATGAGCAGTTCTTC	CASKRGRGLAGEGGLIDEQFF
TRBV9	TRBJ2-1	NA	NA	TGTGCCAGCAGCGTGGTCCCTGGCGGGCACCTCAATGAGCAGTTCTTC	CASSVVPGGHLNEQFF
TRBV5-1	TRBJ2-2	NA	few	TGCGCCAGCACGGGGTTTAACACCGGGGAGCTGTTTTTT	CASTGFNTGELFF
TRBV18	TRBJ2-4	TRBD1	many	TGTGCCAGCTCACCGGGGACAGGCAAAAACATTCAGTACTTC	CASSPGTGKNIQYF
TRBV11-3	TRBJ2-1	TRBD2	many	TGTGCCAGCAGCCCCGGGACTAGCGGGAGTTGGAATGAGCAGTTCTTC	CASSPGTSGSWNEQFF
TRBV3-1	TRBJ2-1	TRBD2	many	TGTGCCAGCAGCCAAGGAGATACTAGCGGGAGTTGGGATGAGCAGTTCTTC	CASSQGDTSGSWDEQFF
TRBV20-1	TRBJ1-1	NA	many	TGCAGGGCCGACGATGGCCCGGCCACTGAAGCTTTCTTT	CRADDGPATEAFF
TRBV6-4	TRBJ2-1	NA	NA	TGTGCCAGCAGCACCGGGGAACGACACAATGAGCAGTTCTTC	CASSTGERHNEQFF
TRBV19	TRBJ1-5	NA	NA	TGTGCCAGTAGTATATTCGGCCAGGACGTGGGTCAGCCCCAGCATTTT	CASSIFGQDVGQPQHF
TRBV25-1	TRBJ1-4	NA	NA	TGTGCCAGCAGTGAAGCCCAGCACATGAATGAAAAACTGTTTTTT	CASSEAQHMNEKLFF
TRBV6-2/TRBV6-3	TRBJ2-7	TRBD1	many	TGTGCCAGCACCTGGGAGGACAGGGTGAAGAAGCAGTACTTC	CASTWEDRVKKQYF
TRBV9	TRBJ2-3	TRBD2	few	TGTGCCAGCAGCGAGACTAGCGGGAGTTGGAGCACAGATACGCAGTATTTT	CASSETSGSWSTDTQYF
TRBV28	TRBJ2-1	TRBD2	many	TGTGCCAGCAGAAAGGGCGGGAGGGCCCCTGAGCAGTTCTTC	CASRKGGRAPEQFF
TRBV29-1	TRBJ2-1	NA	NA	TGCAGCGTTGGTACTCGGCTTCGATCTTACAATGAGCAGTTCTTC	CSVGTRLRSYNEQFF
TRBV3-1	TRBJ2-5	NA	many	TGTGCCAGCAGCCGCCTCACCCGAGAGACCCAGTACTTC	CASSRLTRETQYF
TRBV28	TRBJ1-1	NA	many	TGTGCCAGCAGCCGAATTCTGGTGAACACTGAAGCTTTCTTT	CASSRILVNTEAFF
TRBV5-1	TRBJ2-1	TRBD1	few	TGCGCCAGCAGCCAACAGGGGGCGCCGGGGTATGGTGAGCAGTTCTTC	CASSQQGAPGYGEQFF
TRBV3-1	TRBJ2-5	NA	many	TGTGCCAGCAGCCAAGTCAAACAAGAGACCCAGTACTTC	CASSQVKQETQYF
TRBV20-1	TRBJ2-2	NA	NA	TGCAGTGCTAGTAGAGCGGGTGAAAACACCGGGGAGCTGTTTTTT	CSASRAGENTGELFF
TRBV7-2	TRBJ2-1	TRBD2	many	TGTGCCAGCAGCTTAGCAGCGGGAGCAAATGAGCAGTTCTTC	CASSLAAGANEQFF
TRBV6-1	TRBJ1-2	NA	few	TGTGCCAGCAGTTTCGGGAATGGCTACACCTTC	CASSFGNGYTF
TRBV20-1	TRBJ2-1	TRBD2	many	TGCAGTGCCAGAACTAGCGGGAGAGGAAATGAGCAGTTCTTC	CSARTSGRGNEQFF
TRBV2	TRBJ2-7	NA	few	TGTGCCAGCAGCCCCCCGGGATGGGCGAGCGAGCAGTACTTC	CASSPPGWASEQYF
TRBV6-1	TRBJ1-5	TRBD1	few	TGTGCCAGCAGTGTGTGGGGGACAGCGGGTCGGCCCCAGCATTTT	CASSVWGTAGRPQHF
TRBV6-5	TRBJ2-6	NA	many	TGTGCCAGCAGTTACTCGTTCTTTGGCGCCTCTGGGGCCAACGTCCTGACTTTC	CASSYSFFGASGANVLTF
TRBV12-3/TRBV12-4	TRBJ2-2	TRBD1	many	TGTGCCAGCAGTCAACGCACGTGGACAGGGGGTGGTACCGGGGAGCTGTTTTTT	CASSQRTWTGGGTGELFF
TRBV20-1	TRBJ2-2	NA	few	TGCAGTGCTAGAGATTGGGGGGGGGCTGGCGGGGAGCTGTTTTTT	CSARDWGGAGGELFF
TRBV7-2	TRBJ1-5	NA	few	TGTGCCAGCAGCTGGAGGGGGGGTACGGGCAATCAGCCCCAGCATTTT	CASSWRGGTGNQPQHF
TRBV2	TRBJ1-2	NA	NA	TGTGCCAGCAGTGAATTTCGGTTGGGCAGAGCTAACTATGGCTACACCTTC	CASSEFRLGRANYGYTF
TRBV18	TRBJ2-5	NA	many	TGTGCCAGCTCACCAGTAGGTCAAGAGACCCAGTACTTC	CASSPVGQETQYF
TRBV20-1	TRBJ1-5	NA	NA	TGCAGTGCTGTAAGACAGTCCCCCAATCAGCCCCAGCATTTT	CSAVRQSPNQPQHF
TRBV9	TRBJ2-1	NA	NA	TGTGCCAGCAGCCCCCGCGGATCTAGCAACAATGAGCAGTTCTTC	CASSPRGSSNNEQFF
TRBV9	TRBJ2-1	TRBD2	few	TGTGCCAGCAGCGTAGAATCGCGGGGGTCATCGCATGAGCAGTTCTTC	CASSVESRGSSHEQFF
TRBV6-1	TRBJ1-2	TRBD1	NA	TGTGCCAGCACCAACAGGGGCGGCTATGGCTACACCTTC	CASTNRGGYGYTF